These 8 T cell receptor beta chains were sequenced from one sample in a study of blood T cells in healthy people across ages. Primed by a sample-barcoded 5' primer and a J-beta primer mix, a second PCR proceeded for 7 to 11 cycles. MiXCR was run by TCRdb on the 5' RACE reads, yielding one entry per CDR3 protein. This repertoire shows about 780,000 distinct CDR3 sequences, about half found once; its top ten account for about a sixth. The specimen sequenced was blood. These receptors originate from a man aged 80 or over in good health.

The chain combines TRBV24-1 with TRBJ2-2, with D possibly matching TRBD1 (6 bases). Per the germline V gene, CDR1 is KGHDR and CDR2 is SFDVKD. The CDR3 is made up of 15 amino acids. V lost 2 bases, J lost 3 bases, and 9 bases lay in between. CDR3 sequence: CATSDSTGYTGELFF. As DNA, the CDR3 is TGTGCCACCAGTGATTCCACAGGGTACACCGGGGAGCTGTTTTTT.

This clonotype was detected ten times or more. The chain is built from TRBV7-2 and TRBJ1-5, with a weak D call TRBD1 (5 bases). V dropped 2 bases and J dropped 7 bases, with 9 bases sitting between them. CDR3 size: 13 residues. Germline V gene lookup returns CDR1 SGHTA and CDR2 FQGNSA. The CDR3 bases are TGTGCCAGCAGCTTAAGAAGGGGACAGCCCCAGCATTTT. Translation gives CASSLRRGQPQHF.

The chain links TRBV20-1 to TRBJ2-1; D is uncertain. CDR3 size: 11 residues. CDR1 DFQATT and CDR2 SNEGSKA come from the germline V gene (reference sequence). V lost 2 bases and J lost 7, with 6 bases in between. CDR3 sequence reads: CSARWENEQFF. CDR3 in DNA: TGCAGTGCTAGATGGGAAAATGAGCAGTTCTTC.

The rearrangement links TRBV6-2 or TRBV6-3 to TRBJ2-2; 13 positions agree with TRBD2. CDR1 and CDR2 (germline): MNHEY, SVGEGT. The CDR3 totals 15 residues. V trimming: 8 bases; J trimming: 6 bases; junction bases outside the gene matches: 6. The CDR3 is CASGPGLAGAGELFF. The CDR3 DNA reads TGTGCCAGCGGACCCGGACTAGCGGGAGCCGGGGAGCTGTTTTTT.

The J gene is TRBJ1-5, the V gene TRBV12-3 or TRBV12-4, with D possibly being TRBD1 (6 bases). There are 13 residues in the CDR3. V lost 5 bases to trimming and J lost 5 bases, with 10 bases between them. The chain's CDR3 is CASSRKGDQPQHF. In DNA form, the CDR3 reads TGTGCCAGCAGTCGTAAGGGGGATCAGCCCCAGCATTTT.

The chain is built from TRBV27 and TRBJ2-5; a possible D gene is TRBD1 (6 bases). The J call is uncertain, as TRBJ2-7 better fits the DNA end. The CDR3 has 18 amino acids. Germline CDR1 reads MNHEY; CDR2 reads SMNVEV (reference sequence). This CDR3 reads CASSLSRGIRRGNYEQYF. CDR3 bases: TGTGCCAGCAGTTTATCTAGGGGGATAAGGCGAGGAAACTACGAGCAGTACTTC.

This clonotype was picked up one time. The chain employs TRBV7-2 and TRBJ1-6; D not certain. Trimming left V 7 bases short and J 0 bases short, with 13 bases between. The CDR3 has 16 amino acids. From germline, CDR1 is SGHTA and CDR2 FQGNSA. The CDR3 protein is CASKPTAISYNSPLHF. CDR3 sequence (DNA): TGTGCCAGCAAGCCCACTGCCATCTCCTATAATTCACCCCTCCACTTT.

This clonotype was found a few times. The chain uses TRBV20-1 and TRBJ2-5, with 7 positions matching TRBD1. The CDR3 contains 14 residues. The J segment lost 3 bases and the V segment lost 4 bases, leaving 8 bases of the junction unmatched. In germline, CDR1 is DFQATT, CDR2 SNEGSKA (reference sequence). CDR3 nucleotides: TGCAGTGCTAAGGACAGGCTTACGGAAGAGACCCAGTACTTC. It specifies CSAKDRLTEETQYF.